A single sample is the source of the 22 T cell receptor beta chains below, sequenced in a study of CD8 T cells in Susac syndrome. RNA, at roughly 0.45 to 1 ug, was reverse transcribed with random hexamers. TCRdb re-called the immunoSEQ multiplex PCR reads with MiXCR, one entry per CDR3 protein. Found here are about 120,000 distinct CDR3 sequences, 80% to 95% of them singletons; the top ten hold around 0.12%. Sample: CD8+ T cells from PBMCs. The origin of the receptors is a human donor in good health.

This clonotype was seen a single time. The rearrangement joins TRBV5-1 to TRBJ1-1; D is ambiguous. This CDR3 has 14 amino acids. Germline V lookup: CDR1 SGHRS, CDR2 YFSETQ. Deletions cut 0 bases from V and 1 base from J, with 7 bases between. The CDR3 region is CASSLGPSNTEAFF. Written as DNA, the CDR3 is TGCGCCAGCAGCTTGGGACCTTCGAACACTGAAGCTTTCTTT.

CDR3 amino acids: CATGWSGANVLTF. CDR3 nucleotide sequence: TGTGCCACCGGGTGGTCTGGGGCCAACGTCCTGACTTTC. The V and J genes are TRBV25-1 and TRBJ2-6, with D unclear. The CDR3 has 13 residues. The V and J ends lost 10 bases and 1 base respectively, with 8 bases between them. Germline V gene sequence: CDR1 MGHDK, CDR2 SYGVNS.

This clonotype showed up just once. The V call is TRBV10-3, the J call TRBJ1-1, with D hard to call. In germline, CDR1 is ENHRY, CDR2 SYGVKD. This CDR3 comprises 13 residues. V gave up 4 bases and J gave up 1 base, with 7 bases separating them. The CDR3 region has the DNA TGTGCCATCAGTGGGGGTCCGAACACTGAAGCTTTCTTT. Residues: CAISGGPNTEAFF.

The chain recombines TRBV14 with TRBJ2-5; 15 bases are shared with TRBD2. The V gene end was trimmed by 3 bases and the J gene end by 4 bases; junction bases not matched to a gene: 6. Per germline, CDR1 SGHDN and CDR2 FVKESK. CDR3 length: 17 amino acids. In DNA form, the CDR3 reads TGTGCCAGCAGCCACGGACTAGCGGGGGGGCGAACAGAGACCCAGTACTTC. Encoded protein: CASSHGLAGGRTETQYF.

This sequence joins TRBV9 and TRBJ2-6; 9 bases map to TRBD1. The CDR3 has 21 amino acids. Trimming cost V 3 bases and J 1 base; bases outside gene matches: 17. Looked up from germline, CDR1 is SGDLS and CDR2 is YYNGEE. The CDR3 nucleotides are TGTGCCAGCAGCGATTTTCAGTCTGGGGACAGGGTTCGGTCTGGGGCCAACGTCCTGACTTTC. Its translation is CASSDFQSGDRVRSGANVLTF.

The CDR3 DNA reads as TGTGCCAGCAGTCCATATGGGACAGGAGCGTTCAATGAGCAGTTCTTC. Translated: CASSPYGTGAFNEQFF. V and J are TRBV7-3 and TRBJ2-1; TRBD1 matches 8 bases. This CDR3 has 16 residues. Looked up from germline, CDR1 is SGHTA and CDR2 is FQGTGA. The ends lost 6 bases at V and 6 bases at J; junction bases unmatched: 13.

This clonotype has a single count. The chain employs TRBV9 and TRBJ1-2; no definite D call. Trimming shortened V by 0 bases and J by 4 bases, and 13 bases separated the two germline ends. The CDR3 loop spans 15 amino acids. Germline V gene sequence: CDR1 SGDLS, CDR2 YYNGEE. The CDR3 DNA is TGTGCCAGCAGCGTAGACACGGATTGGATCTATGGCTACACCTTC. Translated, it gives CASSVDTDWIYGYTF. Full variable domain (outside the CDR3, taken from reference TRBV9 and TRBJ1-2): DSGVTQTPKHLITATGQRVTLRCSPRSGDLSVYWYQQSLDQGLQFLIQYYNGEERAKGNILERFSAQQFPDLHSELNLSSLELGDSALYFCASSVDTDWIYGYTFGSGTRLTVV.

This rearrangement joins TRBV30 to TRBJ2-1, with D perhaps matching TRBD2 (6 bases). The CDR3 spans 12 residues. Germline V gene data show CDR1 as GTSNPN and CDR2 as SVGIG (reference sequence). V was pared by 2 bases and J by 9 bases, with 11 bases between. Written as DNA, the CDR3 is TGTGCCTGGAGTCCTAGCGACGGTGAGCAGTTCTTC. Amino acid sequence: CAWSPSDGEQFF.

The CDR3 sequence: CSARPGDSTDTQYF. The DNA of the CDR3 is TGCAGTGCTAGACCGGGGGACAGCACAGATACGCAGTATTTT. The chain uses TRBV20-1 and TRBJ2-3; TRBD2 is a possible D gene (6 bases). Trimming left V 2 bases short and J 0 bases short, with 9 bases between. The CDR3 is 14 amino acids. Germline V CDR1 and CDR2: DFQATT, SNEGSKA (reference sequence).

The genes are TRBV3-1 and TRBJ2-6; D is perhaps TRBD1 (6 bases). This CDR3 is built from 14 residues. In germline, CDR1 is LGHDT, CDR2 YNNKEL (reference sequence). V shed 6 bases and J shed 4 bases, with 10 bases lying between them. CDR3 in amino acids: CASRYRDGANVLTF. CDR3 in DNA: TGTGCCAGCAGGTACAGGGACGGGGCCAACGTCCTGACTTTC.

This clonotype was observed a single time. V is TRBV7-2 and J is TRBJ2-1; 11 nucleotides align to TRBD2. V shed 5 bases, J shed 4 bases, and the junction held 10 bases outside the gene matches. This CDR3 is 17 amino acids long. Germline V lookup: CDR1 SGHTA, CDR2 FQGNSA. The chain's CDR3 is CASSRISGTSGYNEQFF. CDR3 nucleotides: TGTGCCAGCAGCAGAATTTCCGGGACTAGCGGATACAATGAGCAGTTCTTC.

This clonotype was seen a handful of times. This chain joins TRBV5-1 and TRBJ2-7; TRBD2 is a possible D gene (6 bases). Looked up from germline, CDR1 is SGHRS and CDR2 is YFSETQ. Trimming left V 5 bases short and J 5 bases short, with 17 bases between. CDR3 length: 14 residues. The CDR3 is CASRAQGEVHEQYF. The CDR3 nucleotides read TGCGCCAGCAGGGCCCAAGGGGAGGTCCACGAGCAGTACTTC.

This chain uses TRBV7-2 with TRBJ2-1; the match to TRBD2 covers 15 bases. Unmatched junction bases numbered 6, after V lost 5 bases and J lost 7 bases. Germline V gene data show CDR1 as SGHTA and CDR2 as FQGNSA. The CDR3 extends over 16 amino acids. The CDR3 DNA sequence: TGTGCCAGCAGCACCTCCGGGACTAGCGGGAGGAATGAGCAGTTCTTC. Residues: CASSTSGTSGRNEQFF.

The chain links TRBV29-1 to TRBJ1-1; TRBD1 agrees at 9 bases. The length of the CDR3 is 15 residues. CDR1 is SQVTM, CDR2 ANQGSEA, per germline. V gave up 6 bases and J gave up 6 bases; unmatched junction bases: 14. Here the CDR3 DNA reads TGCAGCGTCATCGTAATGACAGGGGGTATGGCTGAAGCTTTCTTT. It yields the protein CSVIVMTGGMAEAFF. The whole variable domain, filled in from reference TRBV29-1 and TRBJ1-1, reads SAVISQKPSRDICQRGTSLTIQCQVDSQVTMMFWYRQQPGQSLTLIATANQGSEATYESGFVIDKFPISRPNLTFSTLTVSNMSPEDSSIYLCSVIVMTGGMAEAFFGQGTRLTVV.

This clonotype was counted a single time. The chain links TRBV6-4 to TRBJ1-1; D remains ambiguous. The CDR3 length is 12 residues. Germline V gives CDR1 MRHNA, CDR2 SNTAGT. Trimming pared 8 bases from V and 1 base from J, leaving 8 bases between. CDR3 protein: CASPPANTEAFF. DNA for the CDR3: TGTGCCAGCCCTCCCGCGAACACTGAAGCTTTCTTT.

The chain links TRBV3-1 to TRBJ2-5, with 10 nucleotides matching TRBD2. This CDR3 comprises 20 residues. Germline lookup yields CDR1 LGHDT and CDR2 YNNKEL (reference sequence). V lost 0 bases and J lost 5; bases outside the gene matches: 18. The CDR3 nucleotides are TGTGCCAGCAGCCAAGATGAGCGGACTAGCGGCGCTACCAGGGGGGAGACCCAGTACTTC. Translating it yields CASSQDERTSGATRGETQYF.

The rearrangement links TRBV29-1 to TRBJ2-1, with D maybe TRBD1 (6 bases). The CDR3 covers 12 residues. Trimming took off 6 bases at V and 8 bases at J, with 14 bases between the two ends. Germline V gene data show CDR1 as SQVTM and CDR2 as ANQGSEA. CDR3 coding DNA: TGCAGCGTGGATGAACAGGGTCATGAGCAGTTCTTC. Translating it yields CSVDEQGHEQFF.

In this sample, this clonotype turned up once. This sequence joins TRBV6-4 and TRBJ1-2; D gene uncertain. Looked up from germline, CDR1 is MRHNA and CDR2 is SNTAGT. Deletions cut 3 bases from V and 0 bases from J, with 11 bases between. The CDR3 has 15 residues. This CDR3 reads CASSEGLGTNYGYTF. CDR3 coding DNA: TGTGCCAGCAGTGAAGGGTTAGGGACTAACTATGGCTACACCTTC.

The rearrangement links TRBV11-2 to TRBJ2-3; D remains ambiguous. This CDR3 comprises 15 residues. Trimming stripped 5 bases from V and 5 bases from J, with 17 bases between. Per germline, CDR1 SGHAT and CDR2 FQNNGV. This chain's CDR3 is CASSPTGPTGDTQYF. The DNA of the CDR3 is TGTGCCAGCAGCCCTACCGGGCCAACGGGAGATACGCAGTATTTT.

The chain carries TRBV10-3 and TRBJ2-5, with 12 nucleotides matching TRBD2. Germline loops: CDR1 ENHRY, CDR2 SYGVKD. CDR3 length: 17 amino acids. V was clipped by 6 bases and J by 5 bases; unmatched bases: 13. CDR3 DNA sequence: TGTGCCATCAGCCGGACTAGCGGGACCAGTTTACCGGAGACCCAGTACTTC. Translation: CAISRTSGTSLPETQYF.

The J gene is TRBJ1-1, the V gene TRBV7-3; 7 positions agree with TRBD1. This CDR3 comprises 13 residues. Germline V gives CDR1 SGHTA, CDR2 FQGTGA. The J segment lost 3 bases and the V segment lost 5 bases, leaving 3 bases of the junction unmatched. The CDR3 DNA is TGTGCCAGCAGCCGGGACAGTGACACTGAAGCTTTCTTT. This codes for CASSRDSDTEAFF.

V is TRBV5-1 and J is TRBJ1-1, with a weak D call TRBD1 (6 bases). CDR1 is SGHRS and CDR2 is YFSETQ in the germline V gene. V was clipped by 0 bases and J by 1 base, with 10 bases between them. CDR3 length: 15 amino acids. Written as DNA, the CDR3 is TGCGCCAGCAGCTTGGACTGGGGGCGGAACACTGAAGCTTTCTTT. This translates into CASSLDWGRNTEAFF.